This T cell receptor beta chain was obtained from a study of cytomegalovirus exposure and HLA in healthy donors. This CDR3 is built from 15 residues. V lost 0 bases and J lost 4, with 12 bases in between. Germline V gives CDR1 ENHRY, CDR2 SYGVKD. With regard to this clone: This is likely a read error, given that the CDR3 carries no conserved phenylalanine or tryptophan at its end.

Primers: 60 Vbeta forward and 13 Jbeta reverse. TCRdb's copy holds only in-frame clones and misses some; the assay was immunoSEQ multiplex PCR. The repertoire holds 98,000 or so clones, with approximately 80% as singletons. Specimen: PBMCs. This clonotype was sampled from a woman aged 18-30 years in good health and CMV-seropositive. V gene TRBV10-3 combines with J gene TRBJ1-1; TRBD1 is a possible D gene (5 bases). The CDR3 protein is CAISESGRQSTEAFV. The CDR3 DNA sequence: TGTGCCATCAGTGAGTCGGGGCGGCAGAGCACTGAAGCTTTCGTT.